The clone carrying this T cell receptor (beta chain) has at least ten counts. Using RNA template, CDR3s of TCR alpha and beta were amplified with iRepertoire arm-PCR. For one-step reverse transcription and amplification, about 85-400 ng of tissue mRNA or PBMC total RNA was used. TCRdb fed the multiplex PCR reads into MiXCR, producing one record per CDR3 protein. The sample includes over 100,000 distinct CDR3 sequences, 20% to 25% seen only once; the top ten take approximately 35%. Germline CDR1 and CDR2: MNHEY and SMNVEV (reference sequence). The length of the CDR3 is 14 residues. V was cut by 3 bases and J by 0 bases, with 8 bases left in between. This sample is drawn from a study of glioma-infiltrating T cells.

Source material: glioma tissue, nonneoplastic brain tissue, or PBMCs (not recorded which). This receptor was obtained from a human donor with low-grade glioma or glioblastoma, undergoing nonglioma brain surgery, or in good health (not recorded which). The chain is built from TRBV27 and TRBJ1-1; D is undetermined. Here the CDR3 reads CASSFGKMNTEAFF. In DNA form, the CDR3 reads TGTGCCAGCAGTTTCGGTAAAATGAACACTGAAGCTTTCTTT.